The 30 T cell receptor beta chains below come from one sample, sequenced in a study of cytomegalovirus exposure and HLA in healthy donors. Profiling relied on immunoSEQ multiplex PCR, and the TCRdb table lists in-frame clones only, not all of them. This sample has approximately 300,000 clones; 86% occur once, and the top ten carry 0.84%. Material: PBMCs. These receptor sequences come from a woman aged 18-35 years in good health and CMV-seronegative.

The CDR3 is CASSPGDSANYGYTF. The CDR3 DNA is TGTGCCAGCAGCCCCGGGGACAGCGCCAACTATGGCTACACCTTC. This rearrangement joins TRBV9 to TRBJ1-2; 7 bases are shared with TRBD1. Per the germline V gene, CDR1 is SGDLS and CDR2 is YYNGEE. The J segment lost 2 bases and the V segment lost 4 bases, leaving 8 bases of the junction unmatched. This CDR3 comprises 15 residues.

J is TRBJ2-7 and V is TRBV7-2; tentatively, D is TRBD2 (5 bases). Germline V gene lookup returns CDR1 SGHTA and CDR2 FQGNSA. This CDR3 comprises 13 residues. Between the trimmed V and J ends, which lost 2 bases and 4 bases, there was a span of 9 bases. CDR3 DNA: TGTGCCAGCAGCTTACCTAGCTTGTACGAGCAGTACTTC. Translating gives CASSLPSLYEQYF.

The chain links TRBV30 to TRBJ1-2, with 8 bases that match TRBD1. In germline, CDR1 is GTSNPN, CDR2 SVGIG (reference sequence). The V and J ends lost 2 bases and 7 bases, in that order; junction bases with no gene match: 3. This CDR3 contains 12 residues. The CDR3 reads CAWSPGQGGYTF. DNA for the CDR3: TGTGCCTGGAGTCCAGGACAGGGTGGCTACACCTTC.

The chain couples TRBV7-3 to TRBJ2-1; a possible D gene is TRBD2 (5 bases). V was trimmed by 0 bases and J by 9 bases, leaving 12 bases between them. Germline loops: CDR1 SGHTA, CDR2 FQGTGA. This CDR3 is built from 14 residues. Here the CDR3 reads CASSLTGAVVEQFF. In nucleotides, the CDR3 is TGTGCCAGCAGCTTAACGGGAGCCGTTGTTGAGCAGTTCTTC.

The chain employs TRBV6-1 and TRBJ2-7; a weak D match, TRBD1 (6 bases). Germline V gene data show CDR1 as MNHNS and CDR2 as SASEGT. The CDR3 consists of 13 residues. With 7 bases removed from V and 4 bases from J, the gap between germline ends came to 14 bases. In DNA form, the CDR3 reads TGTGCCAGCACCCTCAGGGGCGGGTACGAGCAGTACTTC. This codes for CASTLRGGYEQYF.

V and J are TRBV5-4 and TRBJ1-5, with D possibly TRBD1 on 6 matching bases. V was trimmed by 0 bases and J by 4 bases, leaving 17 bases between them. The CDR3 sequence is 17 residues long. Germline CDR1 and CDR2: SGHNT and YYREEE (reference sequence). In DNA form, the CDR3 reads TGTGCCAGCAGCTTGGCCGCGGCAGGGGCAAAGAATCAGCCCCAGCATTTT. It translates to CASSLAAAGAKNQPQHF.

V is TRBV18 and J is TRBJ2-5; D not certain. This CDR3 spans 12 amino acids. Trimming removed 4 bases at V and 2 bases at J, with 5 bases between. The V gene's germline CDR1 is KGHSH and CDR2 LQKENI. In nucleotides, the CDR3 is TGTGCCAGCTCACGCCTACAAGAGACCCAGTACTTC. Protein: CASSRLQETQYF.

The chain links TRBV9 to TRBJ2-1; TRBD2 matches at 10 bases. V lost 2 bases, J lost 9 bases, and 5 bases stayed unmatched. CDR1 is SGDLS, CDR2 YYNGEE, per germline. The CDR3 is 14 amino acids. CDR3: CASSVTAGGAEQFF. CDR3 DNA sequence: TGTGCCAGCAGCGTTACAGCGGGAGGGGCTGAGCAGTTCTTC.

The chain has TRBV7-8 and TRBJ2-2; 9 bases map to TRBD2. This CDR3 has 16 amino acids. J lost 4 bases, V lost 8 bases, and 11 bases had no gene match. The germline CDR1 and CDR2 sequences are SGHVS and FQNEAQ. CDR3 bases: TGTGCCAGCTATGGGCGGGAGGGCCTGGGCACCGGGGAGCTGTTTTTT. Encoded protein: CASYGREGLGTGELFF. Together with reference TRBV7-8 and TRBJ2-2, the CDR3 gives the full variable domain: GAGVSQSPRYKVAKRGQDVALRCDPISGHVSLFWYQQALGQGPEFLTYFQNEAQLDKSGLPSDRFFAERPEGSVSTLKIQRTQQEDSAVYLCASYGREGLGTGELFFGEGSRLTVL.

CDR3 sequence (DNA): TGTGCCAGCAGTCGATTTCCGGGACAGGGAGAACAGAATGGCTACACCTTC. It is translated as CASSRFPGQGEQNGYTF. The chain is built from TRBV2 and TRBJ1-2; 9 bases are shared with TRBD1. Per germline, CDR1 SNHLY and CDR2 FYNNEI. Trimming cost V 5 bases and J 6 bases; bases outside gene matches: 16. The CDR3 totals 17 residues. Supplemented by reference TRBV2 and TRBJ1-2, the full variable domain reads EPEVTQTPSHQVTQMGQEVILRCVPISNHLYFYWYRQILGQKVEFLVSFYNNEISEKSEIFDDQFSVERPDGSNFTLKIRSTKLEDSAMYFCASSRFPGQGEQNGYTFGSGTRLTVV.

The V and J genes are TRBV7-9 and TRBJ1-3; 7 nucleotides line up with TRBD1. With V trimmed by 5 bases and J by 2 bases, 6 bases remained unmatched. This CDR3 is 15 amino acids long. Germline values: CDR1 SEHNR, CDR2 FQNEAQ (reference sequence). The CDR3 protein is CASSRGTDTGNTIYF. The CDR3 DNA reads TGTGCCAGCAGCCGCGGGACAGATACTGGAAACACCATATATTTT.

As for this clone: Different DNA sequences within this sample yield the same CDR3. This chain joins TRBV7-3 and TRBJ2-1; TRBD1 might be the D (5 bases). Trimming stripped 2 bases from V and 0 bases from J, with 5 bases between. CDR3 length: 14 amino acids. Germline-derived CDR1 and CDR2 are SGHTA and FQGTGA. Here the CDR3 reads CASSLDSSYNEQFF. The CDR3 region has the DNA TGTGCCAGCAGCTTAGACAGCTCCTACAATGAGCAGTTCTTC.

This rearrangement joins TRBV27 to TRBJ2-3; possible D gene TRBD2, 6 bases. The V gene's germline CDR1 is MNHEY and CDR2 SMNVEV (reference sequence). The CDR3 spans 14 residues. V was cut by 5 bases and J by 6 bases, with 15 bases left in between. In DNA, the CDR3 is TGTGCCAGCAGTCCCGTGGGGGGAGTGGATACGCAGTATTTT. Its protein is CASSPVGGVDTQYF.

Only one count was recorded for this clone. CDR3 sequence: CASSRDRGRGNTGELFF. The DNA for the CDR3 is TGTGCCAGCAGCCGGGACAGGGGGCGCGGGAACACCGGGGAGCTGTTTTTT. The gene calls are TRBV4-2 and TRBJ2-2, with 12 bases aligning to TRBD1. This CDR3 region has 17 residues. Looked up from germline, CDR1 is LGHNA and CDR2 is YNFKEQ. The ends lost 4 bases at V and 1 base at J; junction bases unmatched: 4.

The rearrangement joins TRBV5-8 to TRBJ2-1; no firm D call. Germline assignment: CDR1 SGHTS and CDR2 YDEGEE. CDR3 length: 14 amino acids. Trimming stripped 1 base from V and 5 bases from J, with 10 bases between. Here the CDR3 reads CASSLPAVHNEQFF. The DNA of the CDR3 is TGTGCCAGCAGCTTGCCTGCGGTTCACAATGAGCAGTTCTTC.

J is TRBJ1-2 and V is TRBV18; possibly TRBD1 for D (6 bases). The germline CDR1 and CDR2 sequences are KGHSH and LQKENI. The CDR3 length is 14 residues. Trimming removed 2 bases at V and 8 bases at J, with 15 bases between. In DNA, the CDR3 is TGTGCCAGCTCACCAACAGGGAAGAAAGACGGCTACACCTTC. The encoded protein is CASSPTGKKDGYTF.

The chain carries TRBV7-9 and TRBJ2-1, with D perhaps matching TRBD1 (6 bases). Trimming took off 11 bases at V and 6 bases at J, with 14 bases between the two ends. Germline-derived CDR1 and CDR2 are SEHNR and FQNEAQ (reference sequence). This CDR3 spans 12 amino acids. For the CDR3, the DNA is TGTGCCGTTCAGCAGGGGCGCAATGAGCAGTTCTTC. Translated: CAVQQGRNEQFF.

This clone was recorded only once. The chain combines TRBV7-6 with TRBJ2-3; 10 bases fit TRBD2. The germline V gene has CDR1 SGHVS and CDR2 FNYEAQ. The V gene end was trimmed by 4 bases and the J gene end by 5 bases; junction bases not matched to a gene: 9. The CDR3 runs to 16 residues. The CDR3 spells CASSSRFQRGGDTQYF. CDR3 sequence (DNA): TGTGCCAGCAGCTCCAGGTTCCAGCGGGGGGGAGATACGCAGTATTTT. Drawing the rest from reference TRBV7-6 and TRBJ2-3, the complete variable domain is GAGVSQSPRYKVTKRGQDVALRCDPISGHVSLYWYRQALGQGPEFLTYFNYEAQQDKSGLPNDRFSAERPEGSISTLTIQRTEQRDSAMYRCASSSRFQRGGDTQYFGPGTRLTVL.

In this sample, this clone turned up once. The rearrangement uses TRBV5-1 and TRBJ2-3; 9 positions match TRBD2. Losses at the gene ends were 4 bases for V and 0 bases for J; bases not matched to a gene: 6. The germline CDR1 and CDR2 sequences are SGHRS and YFSETQ. This CDR3 has 16 amino acids. The CDR3 DNA sequence: TGCGCCAGCAGCACGGCTAGCGGGACTAGCACAGATACGCAGTATTTT. Protein sequence: CASSTASGTSTDTQYF.

The rearrangement links TRBV2 to TRBJ1-1; D perhaps matches TRBD1 (5 bases). With 6 bases removed from V and 0 bases from J, the gap between germline ends came to 14 bases. Per the germline V gene, CDR1 is SNHLY and CDR2 is FYNNEI. This CDR3 spans 15 amino acids. CDR3: CASSDQGALNTEAFF. The CDR3 coding sequence is TGTGCCAGCAGCGACCAAGGGGCCTTGAACACTGAAGCTTTCTTT.

The count of this clone is one. This sequence joins TRBV28 and TRBJ2-7; 7 positions match TRBD2. CDR3 size: 12 residues. J lost 6 bases, V lost 6 bases, and 5 bases had no gene match. CDR1 and CDR2 (germline): MDHEN, SYDVKM. The CDR3 here is CASSLIAGEQYF. In DNA, the CDR3 is TGTGCCAGCAGCCTAATAGCGGGCGAGCAGTACTTC.

The chain has TRBV4-2 and TRBJ1-2; no reliable D call. CDR1 is LGHNA and CDR2 is YNFKEQ in the germline V gene. CDR3 length: 15 residues. Trimming cost V 0 bases and J 5 bases, with 13 bases left between them. This CDR3 is CASSQDRGKSYGYTF. The CDR3 bases are TGTGCCAGCAGCCAAGACCGAGGGAAGAGTTATGGCTACACCTTC.

The chain couples TRBV28 to TRBJ2-7; the match to TRBD2 covers 12 bases. Trimming at V came to 3 bases and at J to 6 bases, leaving 9 bases not matched to a gene. CDR1 MDHEN and CDR2 SYDVKM come from the germline V gene. This CDR3 is built from 16 residues. CDR3 sequence (DNA): TGTGCCAGCAGTTTTGACCTAGCGGGAGGGTCTAGCGAGCAGTACTTC. Protein sequence: CASSFDLAGGSSEQYF.

The rearrangement uses TRBV5-1 and TRBJ2-5; possible D gene TRBD2, 6 bases. Germline V gene lookup returns CDR1 SGHRS and CDR2 YFSETQ. V was cut by 0 bases and J by 1 base, with 10 bases left in between. This CDR3 contains 15 residues. The CDR3 DNA follows: TGCGCCAGCAGCTTGGCGGGAGAGGTCCAAGAGACCCAGTACTTC. Amino acids: CASSLAGEVQETQYF.

This clone was recorded a few times. This chain joins TRBV25-1 and TRBJ2-7, with TRBD1 as a possible D gene (6 bases). The CDR3 spans 14 residues. V was pared by 6 bases and J by 1 base, with 13 bases between. CDR1 is MGHDK, CDR2 SYGVNS, per germline. CDR3 region: CASSGTGRSYEQYF. For the CDR3, the DNA is TGTGCCAGCAGCGGTACAGGGCGGTCCTACGAGCAGTACTTC.

The rearrangement uses TRBV29-1 and TRBJ1-1; D is unclear. Germline V gene data show CDR1 as SQVTM and CDR2 as ANQGSEA. Trimming took 4 bases from V and 3 from J, leaving 6 bases between them. This CDR3 has 11 amino acids. The CDR3: CSVAFDTEAFF. CDR3 nucleotides: TGCAGCGTTGCGTTTGACACTGAAGCTTTCTTT.

The chain joins TRBV7-2 to TRBJ2-2, with D perhaps TRBD1 (5 bases). Per the germline V gene, CDR1 is SGHTA and CDR2 is FQGNSA. The CDR3 contains 16 residues. Trimming pared 5 bases from V and 0 bases from J, leaving 13 bases between. DNA of the CDR3: TGTGCCAGCAGCCCTCTCGTAGGGGCGAACACCGGGGAGCTGTTTTTT. Its translation is CASSPLVGANTGELFF. Filled out from reference TRBV7-2 and TRBJ2-2, the complete variable domain reads GAGVSQSPSNKVTEKGKDVELRCDPISGHTALYWYRQSLGQGLEFLIYFQGNSAPDKSGLPSDRFSAERTGGSVSTLTIQRTQQEDSAVYLCASSPLVGANTGELFFGEGSRLTVL.

This rearrangement joins TRBV7-2 to TRBJ1-2; D unresolved. This CDR3 comprises 16 residues. Germline V gives CDR1 SGHTA, CDR2 FQGNSA. V was cut by 3 bases and J by 8 bases, with 22 bases left in between. CDR3 nucleotide sequence: TGTGCCAGCAGCTTGAGTGCCGGGAGTCCCAGCGAAGGCTACACCTTC. Its translation is CASSLSAGSPSEGYTF. Filled out from reference TRBV7-2 and TRBJ1-2, the complete variable domain reads GAGVSQSPSNKVTEKGKDVELRCDPISGHTALYWYRQSLGQGLEFLIYFQGNSAPDKSGLPSDRFSAERTGGSVSTLTIQRTQQEDSAVYLCASSLSAGSPSEGYTFGSGTRLTVV.

The rearrangement joins TRBV4-3 to TRBJ1-2, with 7 bases identical to TRBD1. This CDR3 region has 18 residues. V was clipped by 0 bases and J by 4 bases; unmatched bases: 14. The V gene's germline CDR1 is LGHNA and CDR2 YSLEER. The CDR3 loop reads CASSQDRFLKTGSYGYTF. The CDR3 DNA sequence: TGCGCCAGCAGCCAAGATCGGTTCCTTAAGACAGGGAGCTATGGCTACACCTTC.

The rearrangement joins TRBV30 to TRBJ1-3; unclear D gene. V dropped 2 bases and J dropped 0 bases, with 5 bases sitting between them. The CDR3 has 13 amino acids. Germline loops: CDR1 GTSNPN, CDR2 SVGIG (reference sequence). The CDR3 reads CAWSFSSGNTIYF. Written as DNA, the CDR3 is TGTGCCTGGAGTTTCTCCTCTGGAAACACCATATATTTT.